This T cell receptor beta chain was recorded in a study of cytomegalovirus exposure and HLA in healthy donors. This PCR relied on a set of 60 Vbeta primers and 13 Jbeta primers. Libraries were prepared by immunoSEQ multiplex PCR; TCRdb keeps only in-frame clonotypes and omits some of them. The sample consists of 100,000 to 150,000 clones, less than 80% of them appearing once. Germline V gene data show CDR1 as LNHDA and CDR2 as SQIVND (reference sequence). V shed 5 bases and J 2 bases; nucleotides not matched to a gene: 8. The CDR3 extends over 17 amino acids. The receptor was derived from a man aged 35 to 55 in good health and CMV-seropositive. Sequenced: PBMCs. The chain has TRBV19 and TRBJ1-5, with 11 nucleotides matching TRBD1. The CDR3, as DNA: TGTGCCAGTAGTGCAGGACAGGGGGCTTTCGGCAATCAGCCCCAGCATTTT. It codes for CASSAGQGAFGNQPQHF. Together with reference TRBV19 and TRBJ1-5, the CDR3 gives the full variable domain: DGGITQSPKYLFRKEGQNVTLSCEQNLNHDAMYWYRQDPGQGLRLIYYSQIVNDFQKGDIAEGYSVSREKKESFPLTVTSAQKNPTAFYLCASSAGQGAFGNQPQHFGDGTRLSIL.